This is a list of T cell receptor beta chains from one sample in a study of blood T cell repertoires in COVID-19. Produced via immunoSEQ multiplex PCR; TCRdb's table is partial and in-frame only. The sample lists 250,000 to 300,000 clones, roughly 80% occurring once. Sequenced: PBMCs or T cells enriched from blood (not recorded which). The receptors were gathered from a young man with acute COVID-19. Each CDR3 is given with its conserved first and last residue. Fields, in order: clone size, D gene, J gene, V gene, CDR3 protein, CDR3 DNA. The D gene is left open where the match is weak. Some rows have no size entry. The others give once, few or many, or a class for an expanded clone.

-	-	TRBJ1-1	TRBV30	CAWSPGGALQAFF	TGTGCCTGGAGTCCCGGGGGGGCCCTTCAAGCTTTCTTT
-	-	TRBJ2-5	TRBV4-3	CASASRPQETQYF	TGCGCCAGCGCATCCAGGCCGCAAGAGACCCAGTACTTC
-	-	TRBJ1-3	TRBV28	CASSLFRGLGNTIYF	TGTGCCAGCAGTTTATTCCGGGGACTAGGAAACACCATATATTTT
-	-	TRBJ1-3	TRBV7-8	CASSRDRSSGNTIYF	TGTGCCAGCAGTCGTGACAGGAGCTCTGGAAACACCATATATTTT
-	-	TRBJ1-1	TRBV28	CASSLVGGATLIEAFF	TGTGCCAGCAGTTTGGTAGGGGGGGCTACCTTGATAGAAGCTTTCTTT
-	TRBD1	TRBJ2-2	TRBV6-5	CASSQTGEGTGELFF	TGTGCCAGCAGTCAGACAGGGGAAGGCACCGGGGAGCTGTTTTTT
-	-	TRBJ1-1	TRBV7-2	CASRPAGYTEAFF	TGTGCCAGCAGGCCAGCAGGGTACACTGAAGCTTTCTTT
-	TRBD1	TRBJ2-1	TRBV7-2	CASSHTSGQGNNEQFF	TGTGCCAGCAGCCACACTTCGGGACAGGGAAACAATGAGCAGTTCTTC
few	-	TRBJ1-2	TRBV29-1	CSVTRGNYGYTF	TGCAGCGTGACACGGGGAAACTATGGCTACACCTTC
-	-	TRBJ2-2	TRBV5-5	CASSLEQGAGELFF	TGTGCCAGCAGCCTCGAACAGGGAGCCGGGGAGCTGTTTTTT
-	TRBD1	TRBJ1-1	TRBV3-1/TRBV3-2	CASSPEGQMNTEAFF	TGTGCCAGCAGCCCCGAGGGACAGATGAACACTGAAGCTTTCTTT
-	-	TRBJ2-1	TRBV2	CARSSATYNEQFF	TGTGCCAGATCTAGCGCTACTTACAATGAGCAGTTCTTC
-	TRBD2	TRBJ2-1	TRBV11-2	CASSFLSGGAIGEQFF	TGTGCCAGCAGCTTTCTCAGCGGGGGGGCCATCGGTGAGCAGTTCTTC
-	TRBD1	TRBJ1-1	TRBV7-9	CASSTRGKAEAFF	TGTGCCAGCAGCACCAGGGGGAAGGCTGAAGCTTTCTTT
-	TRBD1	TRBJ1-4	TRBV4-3	CASSQDYRGQEKLFF	TGCGCCAGCAGCCAAGATTACAGGGGGCAGGAAAAACTGTTTTTT
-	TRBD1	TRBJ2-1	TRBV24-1	CATSALKTGVYNEQFF	TGTGCCACCAGTGCCTTGAAGACAGGGGTTTACAATGAGCAGTTCTTC
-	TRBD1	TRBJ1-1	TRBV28	CASRAGQGVNTEAFF	TGTGCCAGCAGGGCTGGACAGGGGGTGAACACTGAAGCTTTCTTT
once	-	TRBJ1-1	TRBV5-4	CASSFRGGAYTEAFF	TGTGCCAGCAGCTTCCGGGGGGGGGCGTACACTGAAGCTTTCTTT
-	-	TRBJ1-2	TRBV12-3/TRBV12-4	CASSLWGGYTF	TGTGCCAGCAGTTTATGGGGCGGCTACACCTTC
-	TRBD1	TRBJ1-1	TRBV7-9	CASSWGTGENTEAFF	TGTGCCAGCAGCTGGGGGACAGGGGAGAACACTGAAGCTTTCTTT
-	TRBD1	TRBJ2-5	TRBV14	CASSRIDRDQETQYF	TGTGCCAGCAGCCGGATCGACAGGGACCAAGAGACCCAGTACTTC
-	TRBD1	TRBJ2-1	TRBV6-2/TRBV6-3	CASSYSQQGQEFF	TGTGCCAGCAGTTACAGTCAACAGGGGCAGGAGTTCTTC
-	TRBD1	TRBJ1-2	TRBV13	CASSGRTGVYGYTF	TGTGCCAGCAGCGGACGGACAGGGGTCTATGGCTACACCTTC
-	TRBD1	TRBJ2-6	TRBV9	CASSVGWGQGAGANVLTF	TGTGCCAGCAGCGTCGGATGGGGACAGGGGGCCGGGGCCAACGTCCTGACTTTC
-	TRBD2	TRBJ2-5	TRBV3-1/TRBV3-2	CASSQDASGAPRTQYF	TGTGCCAGCAGCCAAGACGCTAGCGGCGCACCCCGGACCCAGTACTTC
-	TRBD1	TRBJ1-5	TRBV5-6	CASSLQGDWNQPQHF	TGTGCCAGCAGCTTGCAGGGGGATTGGAACCAGCCCCAGCATTTT
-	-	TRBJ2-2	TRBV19	CASSMTPRSTGELFF	TGTGCCAGTAGTATGACACCAAGAAGCACCGGGGAGCTGTTTTTT
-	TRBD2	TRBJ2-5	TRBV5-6	CASSLSGRGGETQYF	TGTGCCAGCAGCTTGAGTGGCCGGGGAGGGGAGACCCAGTACTTC
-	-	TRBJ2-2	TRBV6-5	CASRVSGANTGELFF	TGTGCCAGCCGCGTTTCGGGAGCCAACACCGGGGAGCTGTTTTTT
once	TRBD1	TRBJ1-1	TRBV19	CASSYDRANTEAFF	TGTGCCAGTAGTTATGACAGGGCGAACACTGAAGCTTTCTTT
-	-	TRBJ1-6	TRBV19	CASSIGGTPLHF	TGTGCCAGTAGTATCGGGGGGACACCCCTCCACTTT
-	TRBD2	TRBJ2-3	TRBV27	CASSILAGGSTDTQYF	TGTGCCAGCAGTATACTAGCGGGAGGCTCCACAGATACGCAGTATTTT
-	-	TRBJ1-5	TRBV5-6	CASSRGREEQPQHF	TGTGCCAGCAGCCGAGGGAGAGAGGAACAGCCCCAGCATTTT
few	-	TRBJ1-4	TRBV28	CASSTKGLQPTNEKLFF	TGTGCCAGCAGTACGAAGGGACTTCAACCAACTAATGAAAAACTGTTTTTT
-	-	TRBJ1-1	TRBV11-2	CASSWDMNTEAFF	TGTGCCAGCAGCTGGGACATGAACACTGAAGCTTTCTTT
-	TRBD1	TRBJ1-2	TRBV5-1	CASSLDRGTNYGYTF	TGCGCCAGCAGCTTAGACAGGGGTACTAACTATGGCTACACCTTC
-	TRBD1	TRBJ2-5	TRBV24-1	CATSVSGTVKETQYF	TGTGCCACCAGTGTCTCAGGGACAGTCAAAGAGACCCAGTACTTC
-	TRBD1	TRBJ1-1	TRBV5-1	CASSKPTQQGGENTEAFF	TGTGCCAGCAGCAAGCCTACCCAACAGGGGGGGGAAAACACTGAAGCTTTCTTT
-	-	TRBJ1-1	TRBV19	CASMGRTRTTEAFF	TGTGCCAGTATGGGCAGGACACGAACGACTGAAGCTTTCTTT
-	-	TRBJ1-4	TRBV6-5	CASSYGGRRNEKLFF	TGTGCCAGCAGTTACGGGGGGAGAAGGAATGAAAAACTGTTTTTT
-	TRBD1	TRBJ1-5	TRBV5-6	CASSLTGGQGQPQHF	TGTGCCAGCAGCTTGACAGGGGGCCAAGGTCAGCCCCAGCATTTT
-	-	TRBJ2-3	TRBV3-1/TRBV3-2	CASSQEGAGRSDTQYF	TGTGCCAGCAGCCAAGAGGGCGCGGGCCGGTCAGATACGCAGTATTTT
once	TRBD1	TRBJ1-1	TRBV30	CAWTSETGESSEAFF	TGTGCCTGGACCTCCGAGACAGGGGAATCGTCTGAAGCTTTCTTT
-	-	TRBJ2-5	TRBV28	CASSLQAQGIGVETQYF	TGTGCCAGCAGTCTCCAGGCGCAGGGGATAGGTGTCGAGACCCAGTACTTC
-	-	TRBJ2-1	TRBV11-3	CASSLTLGGEQFF	TGTGCCAGCAGCCTAACCTTAGGGGGAGAGCAGTTCTTC
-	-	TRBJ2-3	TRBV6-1	CASSEWVQGNTDTQYF	TGTGCCAGCAGTGAATGGGTCCAGGGGAACACAGATACGCAGTATTTT
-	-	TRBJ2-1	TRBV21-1	CASSKWSTVFCREQFF	TGTGCCAGCAGCAAATGGTCAACCGTCTTCTGCCGGGAGCAGTTCTTC
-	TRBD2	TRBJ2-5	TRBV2	CASSEAGLAGGPQETQYF	TGTGCAAGCAGTGAAGCCGGACTAGCGGGGGGGCCCCAAGAGACCCAGTACTTC
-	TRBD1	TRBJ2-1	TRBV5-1	CASSLDRVSYNEQFF	TGTGCCAGCAGCTTGGACAGGGTGAGCTACAATGAGCAGTTCTTC
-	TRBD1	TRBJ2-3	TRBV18	CASLPGQGTDTQYF	TGTGCCAGCTTACCGGGACAGGGGACAGATACGCAGTATTTT
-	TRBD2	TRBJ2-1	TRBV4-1	CASRTTSGKFNEQFF	TGCGCCAGCAGGACGACTAGCGGGAAATTCAATGAGCAGTTCTTC
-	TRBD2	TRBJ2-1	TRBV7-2	CASARASGNYNEQFF	TGTGCCAGCGCAAGGGCTAGCGGCAACTACAATGAGCAGTTCTTC